This TCR beta chain was observed in a study of preoperative IRX-2 immunotherapy in early breast cancer. Treatment in this sample: preoperative locoregional IRX-2 cytokine immunotherapy. Preoperative locoregional IRX-2 cytokine immunotherapy was tested in the phase Ib source study. Repertoires were generated with immunoSEQ multiplex PCR, while TCRdb's copy carries only in-frame clones and drops some. Among roughly 25,000 clones listed, 85% to 95% were seen once. V was cut by 2 bases and J by 6 bases, with 13 bases left in between. Looked up from germline, CDR1 is KGHSH and CDR2 is LQKENI. CDR3 length: 15 residues.

The starting material was tumor tissue, obtained after IRX-2 immunotherapy. This chain connects TRBV18 to TRBJ2-2; D possibly corresponds to TRBD1 (6 bases). The clonotype originates from a human donor with breast cancer. The CDR3 reads CASSPNAQGPGELFF. CDR3 nucleotide sequence: TGTGCCAGCTCACCAAACGCCCAGGGGCCCGGGGAGCTGTTTTTT.